Listed below are T cell receptor beta chains from one sample, sequenced in a study of blood T cell repertoires in COVID-19. The assay was immunoSEQ multiplex PCR, and TCRdb's table has in-frame clones only and misses some. The sample carries over 250,000 clones, 88% recorded once. The specimen was peripheral blood. The receptors originated from a man in his fifties or sixties who had recovered from COVID-19. Both conserved end residues are part of each CDR3. The D gene is left open where the match is weak. Size is stated for part of the rows, as once, few or many counts, or as a class when the clone is expanded.

J gene: TRBJ2-2; clone size: -; V gene: TRBV7-6; D gene: -; CDR3 protein: CASSLLAVEPGELFF; CDR3 DNA: TGTGCCAGCAGCTTATTAGCGGTTGAACCCGGGGAGCTGTTTTTT
J gene: TRBJ2-1; clone size: few; V gene: TRBV11-2; D gene: TRBD1; CDR3 protein: CASSLVGQLSSYNEQFF; CDR3 DNA: TGTGCCAGCAGCTTAGTGGGACAGCTGAGCTCCTACAATGAGCAGTTCTTC
J gene: TRBJ1-1; clone size: -; V gene: TRBV10-3; D gene: -; CDR3 protein: CAISGQVEAFF; CDR3 DNA: TGTGCCATCAGTGGACAGGTTGAAGCTTTCTTT
J gene: TRBJ2-7; clone size: -; V gene: TRBV4-2; D gene: -; CDR3 protein: CASSPNERPGPEQYF; CDR3 DNA: TGTGCCAGCAGCCCCAACGAGCGCCCGGGTCCCGAGCAGTACTTC
J gene: TRBJ2-2; clone size: -; V gene: TRBV4-2; D gene: -; CDR3 protein: CASSQATETGELFF; CDR3 DNA: TGTGCCAGCAGCCAAGCAACAGAAACCGGGGAGCTGTTTTTT
J gene: TRBJ2-3; clone size: -; V gene: TRBV30; D gene: TRBD2; CDR3 protein: CAWSLSGVGTDTQYF; CDR3 DNA: TGTGCCTGGAGTCTAAGCGGGGTGGGGACAGATACGCAGTATTTT
J gene: TRBJ1-1; clone size: -; V gene: TRBV6-5; D gene: -; CDR3 protein: CASSYSMVVGGTEAFF; CDR3 DNA: TGTGCCAGCAGTTACTCTATGGTGGTAGGGGGCACTGAAGCTTTCTTT
J gene: TRBJ1-2; clone size: -; V gene: TRBV27; D gene: -; CDR3 protein: CASRQGSYGYTF; CDR3 DNA: TGTGCCAGCAGACAGGGCAGCTATGGCTACACCTTC
J gene: TRBJ1-5; clone size: -; V gene: TRBV30; D gene: TRBD1; CDR3 protein: CAWSVQGLQPQHF; CDR3 DNA: TGTGCCTGGAGTGTACAGGGGCTTCAGCCCCAGCATTTT
J gene: TRBJ2-2; clone size: few; V gene: TRBV7-3; D gene: -; CDR3 protein: CASSYRRGTGELFF; CDR3 DNA: TGTGCCAGCAGCTATCGCAGGGGCACCGGGGAGCTGTTTTTT
J gene: TRBJ1-3; clone size: -; V gene: TRBV7-2; D gene: TRBD1; CDR3 protein: CASSQDRVSGNTIYF; CDR3 DNA: TGTGCCAGCAGTCAGGACAGGGTCTCTGGAAACACCATATATTTT
J gene: TRBJ2-2; clone size: -; V gene: TRBV9; D gene: TRBD1; CDR3 protein: CASSVTRDRNTGELFF; CDR3 DNA: TGTGCCAGCAGCGTAACACGGGACAGGAACACCGGGGAGCTGTTTTTT
J gene: TRBJ1-2; clone size: -; V gene: TRBV6-5; D gene: TRBD1; CDR3 protein: CASSPRDRGAYGYTF; CDR3 DNA: TGTGCCAGCAGTCCCCGGGACAGGGGGGCCTATGGCTACACCTTC
J gene: TRBJ2-1; clone size: -; V gene: TRBV11-2; D gene: TRBD2; CDR3 protein: CASRPAYGGGPYNEQFF; CDR3 DNA: TGTGCCAGCAGGCCCGCTTATGGCGGGGGGCCTTACAATGAGCAGTTCTTC
J gene: TRBJ1-5; clone size: -; V gene: TRBV30; D gene: -; CDR3 protein: CAWSRGIGNQPQHF; CDR3 DNA: TGTGCCTGGAGTCGGGGAATTGGCAATCAGCCCCAGCATTTT
J gene: TRBJ2-7; clone size: -; V gene: TRBV10-2; D gene: -; CDR3 protein: CATMGTGLSYEQYF; CDR3 DNA: TGCGCCACCATGGGAACAGGGCTTTCCTACGAGCAGTACTTC
J gene: TRBJ2-7; clone size: -; V gene: TRBV6-6; D gene: -; CDR3 protein: CASSQSSYEQYF; CDR3 DNA: TGTGCCAGCAGTCAGAGCTCCTACGAGCAGTACTTC
J gene: TRBJ1-1; clone size: -; V gene: TRBV27; D gene: -; CDR3 protein: CASSRERNTEAFF; CDR3 DNA: TGTGCCAGCAGCCGAGAGAGGAACACTGAAGCTTTCTTT
J gene: TRBJ2-3; clone size: few; V gene: TRBV24-1; D gene: TRBD2; CDR3 protein: CATFSGSLTDTQYF; CDR3 DNA: TGTGCCACCTTTAGCGGGTCCCTCACAGATACGCAGTATTTT
J gene: TRBJ1-1; clone size: -; V gene: TRBV7-9; D gene: -; CDR3 protein: CASSPQMPNTEAFF; CDR3 DNA: TGTGCCAGCAGCCCTCAGATGCCCAACACTGAAGCTTTCTTT
J gene: TRBJ2-1; clone size: -; V gene: TRBV19; D gene: -; CDR3 protein: CASSVNYNEQFF; CDR3 DNA: TGTGCCAGTAGTGTCAATTACAATGAGCAGTTCTTC
J gene: TRBJ2-5; clone size: few; V gene: TRBV7-3; D gene: -; CDR3 protein: CASSLRGFQQETQYF; CDR3 DNA: TGTGCCAGCAGCTTAAGAGGGTTTCAGCAAGAGACCCAGTACTTC
J gene: TRBJ2-2; clone size: -; V gene: TRBV6-5; D gene: -; CDR3 protein: CASYGPNTGELFF; CDR3 DNA: TGTGCCAGCTACGGTCCGAACACCGGGGAGCTGTTTTTT
J gene: TRBJ1-2; clone size: -; V gene: TRBV23-1; D gene: -; CDR3 protein: CASSPPGRSYGYTF; CDR3 DNA: TGCGCCAGCAGTCCCCCGGGAAGGAGCTATGGCTACACCTTC
J gene: TRBJ1-5; clone size: -; V gene: TRBV6-2/TRBV6-3; D gene: -; CDR3 protein: CASSYSNLARGGNQPQHF; CDR3 DNA: TGTGCCAGCAGTTACTCGAATCTTGCCAGGGGAGGGAATCAGCCCCAGCATTTT
J gene: TRBJ2-3; clone size: -; V gene: TRBV7-2; D gene: -; CDR3 protein: CASSLYALRDKAQYF; CDR3 DNA: TGTGCCAGCAGCCTGTACGCCCTCCGGGACAAGGCGCAGTATTTT
J gene: TRBJ2-7; clone size: once; V gene: TRBV28; D gene: TRBD2; CDR3 protein: CASSSRRLAGGSSYEQYF; CDR3 DNA: TGTGCCAGCAGTTCGAGACGACTAGCGGGGGGGAGCTCCTACGAGCAGTACTTC
J gene: TRBJ2-5; clone size: -; V gene: TRBV11-2; D gene: -; CDR3 protein: CASSLGQGGETQYF; CDR3 DNA: TGTGCCAGCAGCTTAGGGCAGGGAGGAGAGACCCAGTACTTC
J gene: TRBJ2-5; clone size: few; V gene: TRBV7-2; D gene: TRBD2; CDR3 protein: CASRPGTSGGQETQYF; CDR3 DNA: TGTGCCAGCAGACCCGGGACTAGCGGGGGGCAAGAGACCCAGTACTTC
J gene: TRBJ2-1; clone size: -; V gene: TRBV6-5; D gene: TRBD1; CDR3 protein: CASRLSGGHNEQFF; CDR3 DNA: TGTGCCAGCAGGCTATCAGGGGGCCACAATGAGCAGTTCTTC
J gene: TRBJ1-4; clone size: -; V gene: TRBV5-1; D gene: TRBD1; CDR3 protein: CASSLEGAGGAEKLFF; CDR3 DNA: TGCGCCAGCAGCTTGGAGGGGGCAGGGGGAGCGGAAAAACTGTTTTTT
J gene: TRBJ2-3; clone size: -; V gene: TRBV11-2; D gene: -; CDR3 protein: CASSPSPVTDTQYF; CDR3 DNA: TGTGCCAGCAGCCCTAGCCCAGTAACAGATACGCAGTATTTT
J gene: TRBJ2-7; clone size: -; V gene: TRBV5-1; D gene: -; CDR3 protein: CASRRVNDYEQYF; CDR3 DNA: TGCGCCAGCAGACGGGTCAACGACTACGAGCAGTACTTC
J gene: TRBJ2-1; clone size: -; V gene: TRBV19; D gene: TRBD1; CDR3 protein: CASSLGRGRGNEQFF; CDR3 DNA: TGTGCCAGTAGTCTTGGCAGGGGGCGCGGTAATGAGCAGTTCTTC
J gene: TRBJ1-5; clone size: few; V gene: TRBV7-8; D gene: TRBD1; CDR3 protein: CASSLQGVPSNQPQHF; CDR3 DNA: TGTGCCAGCAGCTTACAGGGGGTCCCTAGCAATCAGCCCCAGCATTTT
J gene: TRBJ1-1; clone size: -; V gene: TRBV30; D gene: TRBD1; CDR3 protein: CAWSATGGAEAFF; CDR3 DNA: TGTGCCTGGAGTGCGACAGGGGGTGCTGAAGCTTTCTTT
J gene: TRBJ2-1; clone size: once; V gene: TRBV18; D gene: TRBD2; CDR3 protein: CASSPQGLAGTASSYNEQFF; CDR3 DNA: TGTGCCAGCTCACCACAGGGTCTAGCGGGGACCGCTAGCTCCTACAATGAGCAGTTCTTC
J gene: TRBJ1-2; clone size: -; V gene: TRBV6-5; D gene: TRBD1; CDR3 protein: CASSYSGQGGYGYTF; CDR3 DNA: TGTGCCAGCAGTTACTCGGGACAGGGAGGCTATGGCTACACCTTC
J gene: TRBJ1-3; clone size: -; V gene: TRBV30; D gene: -; CDR3 protein: CAWSAGSSGNTIYF; CDR3 DNA: TGTGCCTGGAGTGCAGGATCTTCTGGAAACACCATATATTTT
J gene: TRBJ2-7; clone size: -; V gene: TRBV19; D gene: -; CDR3 protein: CASSSGTPGHEQYF; CDR3 DNA: TGTGCCAGTAGCTCCGGGACACCGGGCCACGAGCAGTACTTC
J gene: TRBJ2-2; clone size: -; V gene: TRBV7-6; D gene: -; CDR3 protein: CASSLGRATLGTGELFF; CDR3 DNA: TGTGCCAGCAGCTTAGGCAGGGCTACTTTGGGTACCGGGGAGCTGTTTTTT
J gene: TRBJ2-1; clone size: many; V gene: TRBV19; D gene: TRBD1; CDR3 protein: CASRDGQGGLNEQFF; CDR3 DNA: TGTGCCAGTAGGGACGGACAGGGGGGGTTGAATGAGCAGTTCTTC